This T cell receptor (beta chain) was recovered during a study of T cell responses to AZD1222 COVID-19 vaccine. Study findings and constraints: Regions 160-218 and 743-854 held dominance among vaccine-associated CD4 TCRs, which spanned spike. Close to half of all spike-specific TCRs reportedly target regions of the variants that are unmutated. Among the donors, most were white British and more were female, and clonal diversity was possibly underestimated. Baseline seropositivity characterized only a handful of AZD1222 recipients.

There are 13 residues in the CDR3. With 4 bases removed from V and 11 bases from J, the gap between germline ends came to 17 bases. Per germline, CDR1 SGHTA and CDR2 FQGTGA. This table comes from immunoSEQ multiplex PCR, and its TCRdb copy is limited to in-frame clones, with some not included. The table lists 150,000 to 250,000 clones, 91% of them singletons. Worth noting for this clone: What it binds is not known.

The source material was peripheral blood, sampled 28 days after the second AZD1222 dose. V usage is TRBV7-3 and J usage is TRBJ1-1; D may be TRBD1 (5 bases). The sequence derives from an adult who received the AZD1222 COVID-19 vaccine. This CDR3 reads CASSSMGLRGAFF. The CDR3 DNA follows: TGTGCCAGCAGCTCCATGGGACTTCGGGGCGCTTTCTTT.